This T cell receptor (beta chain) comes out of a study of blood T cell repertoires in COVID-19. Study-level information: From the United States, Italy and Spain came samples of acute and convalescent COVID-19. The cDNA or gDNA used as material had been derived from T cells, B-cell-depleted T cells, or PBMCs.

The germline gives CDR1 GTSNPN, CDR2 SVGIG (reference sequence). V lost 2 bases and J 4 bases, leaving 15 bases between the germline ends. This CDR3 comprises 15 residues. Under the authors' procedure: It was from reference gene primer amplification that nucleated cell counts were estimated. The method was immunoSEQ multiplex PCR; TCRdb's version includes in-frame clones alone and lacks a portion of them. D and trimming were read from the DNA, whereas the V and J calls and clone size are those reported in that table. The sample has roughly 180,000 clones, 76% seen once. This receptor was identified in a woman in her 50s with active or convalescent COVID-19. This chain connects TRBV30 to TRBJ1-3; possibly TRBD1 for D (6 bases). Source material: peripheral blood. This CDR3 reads CAWSYRGAAGNTIYF. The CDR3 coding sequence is TGTGCCTGGAGTTACCGGGGGGCGGCAGGAAACACCATATATTTT.